Sequencing of this T cell receptor beta chain was carried out in a study of T-cell reconstitution after alpha-beta-depleted transplantation in children. The TCRbeta library was prepared with unique molecular identifiers. In TCRdb, the PCR reads were re-called with MiXCR into one record per CDR3 protein. The data contain roughly 500,000 distinct CDR3 sequences, roughly a tenth of them singletons. Trimming took 5 bases from V and 0 from J; bases not matched to a gene: 4. Germline CDR1 is MNHEY and CDR2 is SVGEGT. The CDR3 sequence is 15 residues long. At least ten counts were recorded for this clonotype.

The starting material was PBMCs, obtained before TCRalphabeta/CD19-depleted stem cell transplant. The TCR was taken from a child under 10 years old with inherited bone marrow failure, due to receive a stem cell transplant. The rearrangement uses TRBV6-2 or TRBV6-3 and TRBJ1-5, with 7 bases that match TRBD1. The CDR3 nucleotides are TGTGCCAGCAGTGGGGACAGTTATAGCAATCAGCCCCAGCATTTT. It translates to CASSGDSYSNQPQHF.